This TCR beta chain was sequenced in a study of beta chain features in type 1 diabetes. Study context: The patients were much like the healthy donors in age, gender and cell yields.

Donors underwent one heparinised blood draw, around 120 mL on average. General observations from the study: PCR might preferentially amplify shorter templates, equally in patients and controls. Shorter TCRB CDR3s, moderately but significantly so, marked every one of the four CD4+ subsets in Type 1 diabetes patients. When VDJ junctions were examined, type 1 diabetes patients showed fewer insertions and more deletions.

The whole isolated RNA underwent reverse transcription, so sequencing captured expressed TCRB transcripts. The protocol was immunoSEQ multiplex PCR, while the TCRdb copy is restricted to in-frame clones and leaves out a portion. Among about 15,000 clones listed, approximately 68% were seen once. The V gene end was trimmed by 3 bases and the J gene end by 4 bases; junction bases not matched to a gene: 5. The CDR3 runs to 14 residues. From germline, CDR1 is SGHAT and CDR2 FQNNGV. Note on this clone: The antigen is undetermined.

Sequencing input: stem cell memory CD4+ T cells from blood. J is TRBJ1-2 and V is TRBV11-2, with 7 bases fitting TRBD1. This TCR was sampled from a woman between 18 and 30 years old with type 1 diabetes. CDR3 DNA sequence: TGTGCCAGCAGCTTCCCGGACAGGCCCTATGGCTACACCTTC. Translation: CASSFPDRPYGYTF. Full variable domain (missing parts from reference TRBV11-2 and TRBJ1-2): EAGVAQSPRYKIIEKRQSVAFWCNPISGHATLYWYQQILGQGPKLLIQFQNNGVVDDSQLPKDRFSAERLKGVDSTLKIQPAKLEDSAVYLCASSFPDRPYGYTFGSGTRLTVV.